This T cell receptor beta chain was captured in a study of cytotoxic CD8 clonotypes in ibrutinib-treated CLL. Study at large: It was after a median approximately twelve months of treatment, range 6 to 36, that response samples were taken.

Generated by immunoSEQ multiplex PCR, the TCRdb table keeps only in-frame clones and is missing some. Among about 50,000 clones listed, roughly 63% were seen once. V was clipped by 3 bases and J by 6 bases; unmatched bases: 7. The CDR3 length is 14 residues. From germline, CDR1 is SGHRS and CDR2 YFSETQ. Only a few counts were recorded for this clone. The antigen remains undetermined. General study findings and limits: In sustained-remission versus progressing patients, sampling times differed.

This material consisted of PBMCs, taken after 24 months of ibrutinib treatment. This chain connects TRBV5-1 to TRBJ1-2; 8 positions agree with TRBD1. The receptor comes from a human donor with chronic lymphocytic leukemia. In nucleotides, the CDR3 is TGCGCCAGCAGCTCGGGACAGGCTGCCGATGGCTACACCTTC. Residues: CASSSGQAADGYTF.